The 24 T cell receptor beta chains below were found in one sample sequenced in a study of regulatory T cells in long-lasting Graves disease. Time point noted: newly diagnosed GD, antithyroid drugs for less than 3 months. The authors made the TCR library using RNA they extracted from PBMCs. Arm-PCR of CDR3 regions with iRepertoire HTBI primers generated TCR beta libraries. TCRdb used MiXCR to reprocess the multiplex PCR reads, holding one entry per CDR3 protein. The data hold hundreds of thousands of distinct CDR3 sequences, with around 15% observed a single time. The sequenced sample was peripheral blood mononuclear cells (PBMCs), obtained at new diagnosis, from a patient treated with antithyroid drugs. The receptors derive from a female donor with Graves disease.

The table lists this clonotype with many counts. J is TRBJ2-3 and V is TRBV9, with D maybe TRBD2 (6 bases). Germline CDR1 SGDLS, CDR2 YYNGEE. The ends were cut back, 0 bases at V and 4 bases at J, with 15 bases in the middle. The CDR3 length is 16 residues. This CDR3 reads CASSVGLAYLPDTQYF. CDR3 bases: TGTGCCAGCAGCGTAGGCCTAGCGTACCTCCCAGATACGCAGTATTTT.

CDR3 amino acids: CASSLKRSPLHF. In DNA form, the CDR3 reads TGTGCCAGCAGTTTAAAACGTTCACCCCTCCACTTT. The gene calls are TRBV27 and TRBJ1-6; no reliable D call. This CDR3 has 12 amino acids. Trimming removed 2 bases from V and 9 bases from J, with 5 bases in between. The germline CDR1 and CDR2 sequences are MNHEY and SMNVEV (reference sequence).

V is TRBV6-1 and J is TRBJ1-4; D is unclear. The germline V gene has CDR1 MNHNS and CDR2 SASEGT. This CDR3 contains 16 residues. With 6 bases removed from V and 8 bases from J, the gap between germline ends came to 22 bases. CDR3 in DNA: TGTGCCAGCAGCCCCGCCGTGAACACATGGATCGAAAAACTGTTTTTT. The encoded protein is CASSPAVNTWIEKLFF.

This clonotype has at least ten counts. The chain employs TRBV5-1 and TRBJ2-5; 9 bases map to TRBD2. Looked up from germline, CDR1 is SGHRS and CDR2 is YFSETQ. Trimming took 4 bases from V and 0 from J; bases not matched to a gene: 16. The CDR3 totals 19 residues. CDR3 amino acids: CASSPVLAGDLQYQETQYF. DNA of the CDR3: TGCGCCAGCAGCCCGGTTTTAGCGGGGGACCTCCAGTACCAAGAGACCCAGTACTTC.

In this sample, this clonotype turned up many times. The genes are TRBV10-3 and TRBJ1-1, with D hard to call. The CDR3 has 12 amino acids. V dropped 10 bases and J dropped 4 bases, with 13 bases sitting between them. The germline V gene has CDR1 ENHRY and CDR2 SYGVKD. As DNA, the CDR3 is TGTGCCACCACCGGGGAGGGCACTGAAGCTTTCTTT. This gives the protein CATTGEGTEAFF.

The sample holds a few counts of this clonotype. The chain employs TRBV20-1 and TRBJ1-4; possible D gene TRBD1, 5 bases. CDR1 and CDR2 from the germline V gene are DFQATT and SNEGSKA (reference sequence). Trimming left V 2 bases short and J 6 bases short, with 28 bases between. The CDR3 has 19 amino acids. The CDR3: CSARFPTNTGLTVDEKLFF. For the CDR3, the DNA is TGCAGTGCTAGATTCCCCACGAATACGGGACTTACGGTGGATGAAAAACTGTTTTTT.

This clonotype occurred a few times. The chain couples TRBV29-1 to TRBJ2-2; D may be TRBD2 (5 bases). Per the germline V gene, CDR1 is SQVTM and CDR2 is ANQGSEA. The CDR3 has 11 amino acids. Trimming removed 7 bases from V and 2 bases from J, with 5 bases in between. The CDR3 DNA follows: TGCAGCGGGACTAACACCGGGGAGCTGTTTTTT. This encodes CSGTNTGELFF.

Points on this clonotype: A much larger clone sits a single nucleotide away, making a read error possible. The chain carries TRBV7-9 and TRBJ1-5, with TRBD1 matching 7 bases. V shed 5 bases, J shed 3 bases, and the junction held 4 bases outside the gene matches. The germline V gene encodes CDR1 SEHNR and CDR2 FQNEAQ (reference sequence). This CDR3 is built from 14 residues. The CDR3 sequence is CASSTTGDNQPQHF. In nucleotides, the CDR3 is TGTGCCAGCAGCACCACAGGGGACAATCAGCCCCAGCATTTT. Combining the CDR3 with reference TRBV7-9 and TRBJ1-5 gives the whole variable domain DTGVSQNPRHKITKRGQNVTFRCDPISEHNRLYWYRQTLGQGPEFLTYFQNEAQLEKSRLLSDRFSAERPKGSFSTLEIQRTEQGDSAMYLCASSTTGDNQPQHFGDGTRLSIL.

In its sample, this clonotype was seen many times. The chain recombines TRBV11-2 with TRBJ2-2; D perhaps matches TRBD2 (5 bases). Germline CDR1 is SGHAT and CDR2 is FQNNGV. Trimming shortened V by 4 bases and J by 5 bases, and 14 bases separated the two germline ends. The CDR3 length is 15 residues. DNA for the CDR3: TGTGCCAGCAGCTCAGAATACAGAGGGACCGGGGAGCTGTTTTTT. Encoded protein: CASSSEYRGTGELFF.

Remarks on this clonotype: A much larger clone sits a single nucleotide away, making a read error possible. J is TRBJ2-2 and V is TRBV11-3, with D perhaps matching TRBD1 or TRBD2 (5 bases each). CDR3 length: 16 amino acids. Trimming took 0 bases from V and 5 from J, leaving 13 bases between them. Germline CDR1 reads SGHNT; CDR2 reads YENEEA. The CDR3 protein is CASSLDHGGETGELFF. The CDR3 bases are TGTGCCAGCAGCTTAGATCATGGGGGAGAAACCGGGGAGCTGTTTTTT.

This clonotype was seen ten or more times. The V call is TRBV10-3, the J call TRBJ2-2; D perhaps matches TRBD1 (6 bases). Germline V lookup: CDR1 ENHRY, CDR2 SYGVKD. CDR3 length: 15 amino acids. The ends were cut back, 6 bases at V and 8 bases at J, with 19 bases in the middle. The CDR3 nucleotides are TGTGCCATCAGGGATGTACAGGGTTCGCCGGGGGAGCTGTTTTTT. Its translation is CAIRDVQGSPGELFF.

Comments on this clonotype: With a much larger clone just one base away, this may be a read error. The V gene is TRBV6-1, the J gene TRBJ2-2; D gene ambiguous. The CDR3 contains 11 residues. Germline loops: CDR1 MNHNS, CDR2 SASEGT. CDR3 protein: CASSNIGELFF. The CDR3 bases are TGTGCCAGCAGTAACATCGGGGAGCTGTTTTTT.

This clonotype has just a few counts. The J gene is TRBJ1-3, the V gene TRBV20-1; D gene uncertain. The germline V and J ends were trimmed by 0 bases and 2 bases, with 8 bases remaining between them. Germline loops: CDR1 DFQATT, CDR2 SNEGSKA (reference sequence). This CDR3 has 14 residues. The CDR3 sequence: CSARDSRAGNTIYF. In nucleotides, the CDR3 is TGCAGTGCTAGAGATTCTAGGGCTGGAAACACCATATATTTT.

This clonotype has a count of ten or more. The rearrangement links TRBV7-3 to TRBJ2-5, with a weak D call TRBD1 (6 bases). This CDR3 is 14 amino acids long. V lost 7 bases, J lost 4 bases, and 16 bases lay in between. Germline V gene data show CDR1 as SGHTA and CDR2 as FQGTGA. DNA of the CDR3: TGTGCCAGCAACGGCAGGGGAAGGGGAGAGACCCAGTACTTC. Its protein is CASNGRGRGETQYF.

The chain is built from TRBV5-4 and TRBJ1-6; TRBD1 aligns across 8 bases. This CDR3 has 17 residues. Unmatched junction bases numbered 9, after V lost 5 bases and J lost 2 bases. CDR1 is SGHNT and CDR2 is YYREEE in the germline V gene (reference sequence). DNA for the CDR3: TGTGCCAGCAGTTCCGGGACAGGCACCCCCTATAATTCACCCCTCCACTTT. Its translation is CASSSGTGTPYNSPLHF.

This clonotype was seen many times. The chain links TRBV7-9 to TRBJ2-2; TRBD1 matches at 10 bases. J lost 1 base, V lost 10 bases, and 9 bases had no gene match. This CDR3 contains 16 residues. CDR1 is SEHNR and CDR2 is FQNEAQ in the germline V gene (reference sequence). The CDR3 DNA follows: TGTGCCACCCCTGGGACAGGGGCACGGAACACCGGGGAGCTGTTTTTT. Its translation is CATPGTGARNTGELFF.

The chain combines TRBV6-1 with TRBJ2-1, with TRBD2 as a possible D gene (6 bases). The CDR3 totals 14 residues. Germline CDR1 reads MNHNS; CDR2 reads SASEGT. V was shortened by 7 bases and J by 6 bases, with 16 bases between the two germline ends. In nucleotides, the CDR3 is TGTGCCAGCACCCGGACTAACCAGCCCAATGAGCAGTTCTTC. This sequence encodes CASTRTNQPNEQFF.

The chain recombines TRBV29-1 with TRBJ1-1, with 9 bases identical to TRBD1. The length of the CDR3 is 11 residues. The germline V gene has CDR1 SQVTM and CDR2 ANQGSEA. With V trimmed by 4 bases and J by 6 bases, 0 bases remained unmatched. The CDR3 DNA sequence: TGCAGCGTTGGGGACAGGGCTGAAGCTTTCTTT. Its protein is CSVGDRAEAFF.

This clonotype was seen at least ten times. The rearrangement links TRBV12-5 to TRBJ2-1; TRBD2 aligns across 9 bases. V trimming: 3 bases; J trimming: 3 bases; junction bases outside the gene matches: 9. This CDR3 has 17 amino acids. CDR1 and CDR2 from the germline V gene are LGHNT and FRNRAP. The CDR3 spells CASGFHLTSGVYNEQFF. The CDR3, as DNA: TGTGCTAGTGGTTTCCACTTGACTAGCGGCGTCTACAATGAGCAGTTCTTC.

In its sample, this clonotype was seen many times. V and J are TRBV7-2 and TRBJ2-7; D might be TRBD2 (5 bases). Trimming removed 4 bases from V and 0 bases from J, with 13 bases in between. Germline CDR1 reads SGHTA; CDR2 reads FQGNSA. This CDR3 has 15 amino acids. CDR3 in amino acids: CASSSTPGSSYEQYF. The CDR3 DNA is TGTGCCAGCAGCTCCACCCCGGGAAGCTCCTACGAGCAGTACTTC. The full variable domain, in which reference TRBV7-2 and TRBJ2-7 provide the parts outside the CDR3, is GAGVSQSPSNKVTEKGKDVELRCDPISGHTALYWYRQSLGQGLEFLIYFQGNSAPDKSGLPSDRFSAERTGGSVSTLTIQRTQQEDSAVYLCASSSTPGSSYEQYFGPGTRLTVT.

This clonotype was counted at least ten times. The chain combines TRBV7-2 with TRBJ2-3; 7 bases are a match to TRBD2. CDR3 size: 14 residues. Germline assignment: CDR1 SGHTA and CDR2 FQGNSA. After removal of 5 bases from V and 2 bases from J, the junction contained 4 bases not matched to a gene. Here the CDR3 reads CASSRAGPTDTQYF. The CDR3 nucleotides read TGTGCCAGCAGCCGAGCGGGGCCCACAGATACGCAGTATTTT.

In this sample, this clonotype turned up many times. This chain connects TRBV3-1 to TRBJ2-2; TRBD2 aligns across 12 bases. CDR1 LGHDT and CDR2 YNNKEL come from the germline V gene (reference sequence). The CDR3 is 16 residues long. Losses at the gene ends were 4 bases for V and 4 bases for J; bases not matched to a gene: 4. The DNA for the CDR3 is TGTGCCAGCAGCCCACGGACTAGCGGGGCCACCGGGGAGCTGTTTTTT. It encodes CASSPRTSGATGELFF.

This clonotype has a handful of counts. The CDR3 region is CASSFAGKQFF. The CDR3 nucleotides are TGTGCCAGCAGTTTCGCAGGGAAGCAGTTCTTC. The chain carries TRBV12-3 or TRBV12-4 and TRBJ2-1; tentative D call: TRBD1 (5 bases). The CDR3 covers 11 residues. Trimming stripped 3 bases from V and 11 bases from J, with 8 bases between.

This clonotype was counted ten times or more. The chain carries TRBV24-1 and TRBJ1-1; 7 bases align to TRBD1. J lost 2 bases, V lost 1 base, and 9 bases had no gene match. The CDR3 extends over 17 amino acids. CDR1 and CDR2 from the germline V gene are KGHDR and SFDVKD. CDR3 DNA sequence: TGTGCCACCAGTGATTTCCCCGACAGGGCACCAAACACTGAAGCTTTCTTT. Translated: CATSDFPDRAPNTEAFF.